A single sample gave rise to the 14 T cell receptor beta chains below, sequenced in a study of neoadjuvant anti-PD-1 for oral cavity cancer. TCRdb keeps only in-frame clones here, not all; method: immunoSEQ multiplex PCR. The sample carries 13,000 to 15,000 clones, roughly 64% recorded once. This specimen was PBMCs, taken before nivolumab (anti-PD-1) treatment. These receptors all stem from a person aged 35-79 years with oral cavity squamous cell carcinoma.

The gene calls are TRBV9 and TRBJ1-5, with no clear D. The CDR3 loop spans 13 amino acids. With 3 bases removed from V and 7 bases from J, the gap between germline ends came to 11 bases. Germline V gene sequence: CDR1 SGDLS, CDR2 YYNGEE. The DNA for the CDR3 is TGTGCCAGCAGCGAAGGGCCGGGACAGCCCCAGCATTTT. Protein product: CASSEGPGQPQHF.

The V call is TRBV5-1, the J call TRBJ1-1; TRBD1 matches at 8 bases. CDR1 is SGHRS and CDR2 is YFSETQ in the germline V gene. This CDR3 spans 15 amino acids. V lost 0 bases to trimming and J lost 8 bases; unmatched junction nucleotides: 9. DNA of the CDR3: TGCGCCAGCAGCTTGGCGTGGACAGGGATCCGAGAAGCTTTCTTT. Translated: CASSLAWTGIREAFF. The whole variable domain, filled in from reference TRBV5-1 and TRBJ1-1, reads KAGVTQTPRYLIKTRGQQVTLSCSPISGHRSVSWYQQTPGQGLQFLFEYFSETQRNKGNFPGRFSGRQFSNSRSEMNVSTLELGDSALYLCASSLAWTGIREAFFGQGTRLTVV.

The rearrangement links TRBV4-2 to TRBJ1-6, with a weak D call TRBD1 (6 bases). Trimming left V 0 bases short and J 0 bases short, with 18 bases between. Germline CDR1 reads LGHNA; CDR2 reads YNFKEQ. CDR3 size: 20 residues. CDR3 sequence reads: CASSQDLARGGSSYNSPLHF. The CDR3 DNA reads TGTGCCAGCAGCCAAGATCTTGCGAGGGGGGGAAGCTCCTATAATTCACCCCTCCACTTT.

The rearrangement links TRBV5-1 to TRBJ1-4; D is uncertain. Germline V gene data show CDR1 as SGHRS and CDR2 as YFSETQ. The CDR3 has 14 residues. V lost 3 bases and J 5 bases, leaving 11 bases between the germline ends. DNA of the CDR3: TGCGCCAGCAGCTACAAAGCTCGGAATGAAAAACTGTTTTTT. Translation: CASSYKARNEKLFF. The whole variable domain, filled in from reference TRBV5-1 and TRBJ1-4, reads KAGVTQTPRYLIKTRGQQVTLSCSPISGHRSVSWYQQTPGQGLQFLFEYFSETQRNKGNFPGRFSGRQFSNSRSEMNVSTLELGDSALYLCASSYKARNEKLFFGSGTQLSVL.

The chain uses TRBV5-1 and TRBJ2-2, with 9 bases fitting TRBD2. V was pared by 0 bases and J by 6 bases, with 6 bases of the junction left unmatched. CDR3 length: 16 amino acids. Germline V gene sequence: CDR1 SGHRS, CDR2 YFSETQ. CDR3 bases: TGCGCCAGCAGCTTGGACCCAGCGGGAGGCTCCGGGGAGCTGTTTTTT. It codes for CASSLDPAGGSGELFF.

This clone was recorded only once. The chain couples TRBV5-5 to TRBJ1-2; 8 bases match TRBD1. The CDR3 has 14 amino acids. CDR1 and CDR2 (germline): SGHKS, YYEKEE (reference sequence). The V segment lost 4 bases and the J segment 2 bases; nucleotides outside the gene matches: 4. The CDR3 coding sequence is TGTGCCAGCAGCCCCGGACAGGGAAACTATGGCTACACCTTC. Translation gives CASSPGQGNYGYTF.

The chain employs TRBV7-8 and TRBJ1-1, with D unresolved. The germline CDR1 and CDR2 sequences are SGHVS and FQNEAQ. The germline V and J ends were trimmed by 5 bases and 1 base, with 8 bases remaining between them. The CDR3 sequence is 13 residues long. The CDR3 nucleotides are TGTGCCAGCAGCCCCGTAACGAACACTGAAGCTTTCTTT. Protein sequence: CASSPVTNTEAFF.

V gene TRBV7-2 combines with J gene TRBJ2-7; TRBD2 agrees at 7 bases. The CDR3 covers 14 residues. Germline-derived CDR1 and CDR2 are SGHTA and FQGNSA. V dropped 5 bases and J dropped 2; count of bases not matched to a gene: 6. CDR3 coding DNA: TGTGCCAGCAGCCCCGGGGGGTACCCCTACGAGCAGTACTTC. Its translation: CASSPGGYPYEQYF. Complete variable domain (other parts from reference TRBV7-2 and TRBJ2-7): GAGVSQSPSNKVTEKGKDVELRCDPISGHTALYWYRQSLGQGLEFLIYFQGNSAPDKSGLPSDRFSAERTGGSVSTLTIQRTQQEDSAVYLCASSPGGYPYEQYFGPGTRLTVT.

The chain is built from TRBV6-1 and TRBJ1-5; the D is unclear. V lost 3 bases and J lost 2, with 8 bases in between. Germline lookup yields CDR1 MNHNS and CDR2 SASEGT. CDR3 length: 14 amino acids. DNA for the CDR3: TGTGCCAGCAGTGAGGGGTTTGGCAATCAGCCCCAGCATTTT. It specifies CASSEGFGNQPQHF.

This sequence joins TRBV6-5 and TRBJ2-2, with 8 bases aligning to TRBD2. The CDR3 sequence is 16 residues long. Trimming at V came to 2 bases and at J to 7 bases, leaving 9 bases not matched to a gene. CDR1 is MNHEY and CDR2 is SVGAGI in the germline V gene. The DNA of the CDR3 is TGTGCCAGCAGTTACCCCATCGGGGGGGCCATCGGGGAGCTGTTTTTT. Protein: CASSYPIGGAIGELFF.

The CDR3 is CASSPTRNYGYTF. CDR3 DNA: TGCGCCAGCAGTCCTACCAGAAACTATGGCTACACCTTC. This chain joins TRBV5-1 and TRBJ1-2; D is unresolved. Trimming cost V 5 bases and J 2 bases, with 10 bases left between them. The CDR3 has 13 residues. From germline, CDR1 is SGHRS and CDR2 YFSETQ.

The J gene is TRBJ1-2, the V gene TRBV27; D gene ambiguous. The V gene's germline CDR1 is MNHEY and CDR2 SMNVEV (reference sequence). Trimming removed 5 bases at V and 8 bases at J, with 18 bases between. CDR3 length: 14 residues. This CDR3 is CASSLSRTDWGYTF. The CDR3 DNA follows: TGTGCCAGCAGTCTCAGTCGGACGGATTGGGGCTACACCTTC.

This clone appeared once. The CDR3 DNA reads TGTGCCAGCAGCTTAGACAACACCCTTGGAGGCACTGAAGCTTTCTTT. It translates to CASSLDNTLGGTEAFF. V and J are TRBV5-6 and TRBJ1-1; D not resolved. Deletions cut 2 bases from V and 4 bases from J, with 18 bases between. CDR3 length: 16 residues. Germline values: CDR1 SGHDT, CDR2 YYEEEE. The variable domain in full, completed from reference TRBV5-6 and TRBJ1-1, reads DAGVTQSPTHLIKTRGQQVTLRCSPKSGHDTVSWYQQALGQGPQFIFQYYEEEERQRGNFPDRFSGHQFPNYSSELNVNALLLGDSALYLCASSLDNTLGGTEAFFGQGTRLTVV.

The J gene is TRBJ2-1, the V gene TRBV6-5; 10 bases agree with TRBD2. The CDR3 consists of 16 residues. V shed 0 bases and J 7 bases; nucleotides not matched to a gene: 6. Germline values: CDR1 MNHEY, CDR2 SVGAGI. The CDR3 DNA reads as TGTGCCAGCAGTTACTCGGCTAGCGGGAGTCGAAATGAGCAGTTCTTC. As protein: CASSYSASGSRNEQFF.